The 5 T cell receptor beta chains below all came from one sample that was sequenced in a study of PD-1 blockade in classical Hodgkin lymphoma. Sequencing used immunoSEQ multiplex PCR; TCRdb keeps in-frame clones, though not all of them. This table holds over 7,500 clones, 80% to 95% found once. Exposure to brentuximab vedotin varied, and each patient had relapsed following autologous stem cell transplantation. The source was peripheral blood mononuclear cells (PBMCs), collected at baseline. The receptors were gathered from a human donor with classical Hodgkin lymphoma.

The V and J genes are TRBV5-6 and TRBJ2-7, with 9 bases aligning to TRBD1. The CDR3 runs 16 residues. V lost 4 bases to trimming and J lost 0 bases; unmatched junction nucleotides: 8. The germline V gene encodes CDR1 SGHDT and CDR2 YYEEEE. The CDR3 region has the DNA TGTGCCAGCAGCCAGGGACAGGGCCATAGCTCCTACGAGCAGTACTTC. Protein: CASSQGQGHSSYEQYF. The full variable domain, with the rest looked up from reference TRBV5-6 and TRBJ2-7, is DAGVTQSPTHLIKTRGQQVTLRCSPKSGHDTVSWYQQALGQGPQFIFQYYEEEERQRGNFPDRFSGHQFPNYSSELNVNALLLGDSALYLCASSQGQGHSSYEQYFGPGTRLTVT.

The chain uses TRBV7-9 and TRBJ2-5, with 7 bases lining up with TRBD2. Germline CDR1 and CDR2: SEHNR and FQNEAQ (reference sequence). V dropped 7 bases and J dropped 5; count of bases not matched to a gene: 13. This CDR3 region has 15 residues. The CDR3 reads CASTEGLFGGETQYF. The DNA of the CDR3 is TGTGCCAGCACCGAGGGGTTGTTCGGGGGGGAGACCCAGTACTTC. The entire variable domain, with the rest obtained from reference TRBV7-9 and TRBJ2-5, is as follows: DTGVSQNPRHKITKRGQNVTFRCDPISEHNRLYWYRQTLGQGPEFLTYFQNEAQLEKSRLLSDRFSAERPKGSFSTLEIQRTEQGDSAMYLCASTEGLFGGETQYFGPGTRLLVL.

The rearrangement uses TRBV6-1 and TRBJ1-3; 10 positions agree with TRBD1. Germline assignment: CDR1 MNHNS and CDR2 SASEGT. V lost 10 bases and J lost 4; bases outside the gene matches: 7. The CDR3 totals 14 residues. CDR3 DNA sequence: TGTGCCACTACGACAGGGGGCGGAGGAAACACCATATATTTT. It translates to CATTTGGGGNTIYF.

The rearrangement joins TRBV6-5 to TRBJ1-6; 7 positions match TRBD1. From germline, CDR1 is MNHEY and CDR2 SVGAGI. V lost 0 bases, J lost 8 bases, and 4 bases stayed unmatched. This CDR3 is built from 15 residues. The chain's CDR3 is CASSYSTQGDSPLHF. CDR3 coding DNA: TGTGCCAGCAGTTACTCGACTCAGGGGGATTCACCCCTCCACTTT.

The chain combines TRBV28 with TRBJ1-4; D is unclear. The germline V gene has CDR1 MDHEN and CDR2 SYDVKM. With 5 bases removed from V and 2 bases from J, the gap between germline ends came to 18 bases. The CDR3 length is 17 residues. The CDR3 here is CASSIQGMRPTNEKLFF. The CDR3 region has the DNA TGTGCCAGCAGTATTCAAGGGATGCGCCCGACTAATGAAAAACTGTTTTTT.